What follows are 14 T cell receptor beta chains derived from one specimen sequenced in a study of blood T cells in healthy people across ages. A second about 7 to 12 cycle PCR used barcoded and J-beta primers. TCRdb reanalysed the 5' RACE reads using MiXCR and keeps one entry per CDR3 protein. The table has more than 500,000 distinct CDR3 sequences, 27% seen once; the top ten hold around 20%. The sequenced sample consisted of blood. All receptors come from a woman in her 70s in good health.

The sample holds a few counts of this clonotype. The J gene is TRBJ2-3, the V gene TRBV7-9; 8 bases line up with TRBD1. The V gene end was trimmed by 5 bases and the J gene end by 1 base; junction bases not matched to a gene: 17. The CDR3 is 19 amino acids. Germline CDR1 and CDR2: SEHNR and FQNEAQ (reference sequence). Here the CDR3 reads CASSRVPGQAIIGTDTQYF. CDR3 nucleotide sequence: TGTGCCAGCAGCCGAGTCCCGGGACAGGCGATCATTGGCACAGATACGCAGTATTTT.

This clonotype was detected a few times. The chain is built from TRBV29-1 and TRBJ1-2; no definite D call. V lost 6 bases and J 3 bases, leaving 17 bases between the germline ends. Germline V gene data show CDR1 as SQVTM and CDR2 as ANQGSEA. The CDR3 runs 14 residues. The DNA of the CDR3 is TGCAGCGTAGCCGGAGGAACTGCCTACTATGGCTACACCTTC. Its translation is CSVAGGTAYYGYTF.

The rearrangement joins TRBV10-3 to TRBJ2-5; possibly TRBD1 or TRBD2 for D (6 bases each). The V end was cut by 7 bases, the J end by 5 bases, with 20 bases between. The CDR3 runs to 15 residues. Germline-derived CDR1 and CDR2 are ENHRY and SYGVKD. The DNA for the CDR3 is TGTGCCATCAAGGCAAACGAGGGGGGCCCGGAGACCCAGTACTTC. Protein product: CAIKANEGGPETQYF.

V is TRBV18 and J is TRBJ2-7, with 9 bases identical to TRBD1. CDR3 length: 16 amino acids. V dropped 0 bases and J dropped 4; count of bases not matched to a gene: 7. Germline values: CDR1 KGHSH, CDR2 LQKENI. The CDR3 loop is CASSPPGQGKSYEQYF. CDR3 DNA sequence: TGTGCCAGCTCACCACCGGGACAGGGCAAATCTTACGAGCAGTACTTC. Variable domain in full (rest from reference TRBV18 and TRBJ2-7): NAGVMQNPRHLVRRRGQEARLRCSPMKGHSHVYWYRQLPEEGLKFMVYLQKENIIDESGMPKERFSAEFPKEGPSILRIQQVVRGDSAAYFCASSPPGQGKSYEQYFGPGTRLTVT.

The chain carries TRBV6-6 and TRBJ2-7, with 7 bases fitting TRBD2. The germline V gene has CDR1 MNHNY and CDR2 SVGAGI (reference sequence). J was trimmed by 0 bases and V by 6 bases; bases with no gene match: 5. The CDR3 sequence is 14 residues long. The CDR3 loop reads CASSTRGDSYEQYF. CDR3 sequence (DNA): TGTGCCAGCAGCACTCGGGGGGACTCCTACGAGCAGTACTTC.

The chain has TRBV20-1 and TRBJ2-6; D might be TRBD2 (5 bases). Between the trimmed V and J ends, which lost 0 bases and 2 bases, there was a span of 5 bases. The CDR3 runs 14 residues. Looked up from germline, CDR1 is DFQATT and CDR2 is SNEGSKA (reference sequence). The CDR3 DNA reads TGCAGTGCTAGAGACGGGGCTGGGGCCAACGTCCTGACTTTC. As protein: CSARDGAGANVLTF.

The chain uses TRBV3-1 and TRBJ2-7; D call uncertain. CDR3 length: 12 residues. V lost 2 bases and J lost 6, with 8 bases in between. CDR1 and CDR2 (germline): LGHDT, YNNKEL (reference sequence). The CDR3 bases are TGTGCCAGCAGCCAAAAATTCGGCGAGCAGTACTTC. Amino acids: CASSQKFGEQYF.

The chain links TRBV12-3 or TRBV12-4 to TRBJ1-4; TRBD1 might be the D (5 bases). The CDR3 has 14 residues. Trimming removed 6 bases at V and 7 bases at J, with 15 bases between. CDR3 residues: CASSRGRDAEKLFF. CDR3 coding DNA: TGTGCCAGCAGCCGGGGCAGGGACGCTGAAAAACTGTTTTTT.

Only a few counts were recorded for this clonotype. V is TRBV14 and J is TRBJ1-5; the D gene is possibly TRBD1 (5 bases). The length of the CDR3 is 13 residues. Germline assignment: CDR1 SGHDN and CDR2 FVKESK. The V gene lost 3 bases and the J gene lost 7 bases, with 10 bases spanning the gap. The CDR3 DNA is TGTGCCAGCAGCCAGTCAGGGAACCAGCCCCAGCATTTT. Its translation: CASSQSGNQPQHF.

This chain connects TRBV12-3 or TRBV12-4 to TRBJ1-1; D might be TRBD1 (6 bases). V lost 3 bases and J 3 bases, leaving 14 bases between the germline ends. This CDR3 is built from 15 residues. This chain's CDR3 is CASSLTGNVDTEAFF. The CDR3 nucleotides read TGTGCCAGCAGTTTGACAGGTAACGTGGACACTGAAGCTTTCTTT.

This clonotype was recorded a few times. V and J are TRBV27 and TRBJ2-7, with TRBD1 matching over 12 bases. V shed 1 base, J shed 7 bases, and the junction held 11 bases outside the gene matches. CDR1 and CDR2 (germline): MNHEY, SMNVEV (reference sequence). This CDR3 region has 17 residues. The CDR3 sequence: CASSLLFPGTGGGEQYF. Written as DNA, the CDR3 is TGTGCCAGCAGTTTATTGTTCCCCGGGACAGGGGGCGGTGAGCAGTACTTC.

This chain joins TRBV13 and TRBJ2-5; 7 bases are shared with TRBD2. After removal of 5 bases from V and 1 base from J, the junction contained 7 bases not matched to a gene. From germline, CDR1 is PRHDT and CDR2 FYEKMQ (reference sequence). This CDR3 spans 15 amino acids. The CDR3 bases are TGTGCCAGCAGCACCGGGGGGTTCGTCCAAGAGACCCAGTACTTC. Translation: CASSTGGFVQETQYF.

The chain links TRBV20-1 to TRBJ2-3, with 10 bases that match TRBD2. Germline trimming cut 0 bases from V and 2 bases from J; bases unmatched to any gene: 8. CDR1 and CDR2 (germline): DFQATT, SNEGSKA (reference sequence). This CDR3 contains 17 residues. CDR3 in DNA: TGCAGTGCTAGAGATCAACTAGCGGGACCTAACACAGATACGCAGTATTTT. Protein sequence: CSARDQLAGPNTDTQYF.

This clonotype was counted a few times. This chain connects TRBV24-1 to TRBJ2-3; D is uncertain. CDR1 KGHDR and CDR2 SFDVKD come from the germline V gene. This CDR3 spans 14 amino acids. Trimming stripped 4 bases from V and 6 bases from J, with 13 bases between. As DNA, the CDR3 is TGTGCCACCAGTGACGGCAGGTTAAAGGATACGCAGTATTTT. Translating gives CATSDGRLKDTQYF.